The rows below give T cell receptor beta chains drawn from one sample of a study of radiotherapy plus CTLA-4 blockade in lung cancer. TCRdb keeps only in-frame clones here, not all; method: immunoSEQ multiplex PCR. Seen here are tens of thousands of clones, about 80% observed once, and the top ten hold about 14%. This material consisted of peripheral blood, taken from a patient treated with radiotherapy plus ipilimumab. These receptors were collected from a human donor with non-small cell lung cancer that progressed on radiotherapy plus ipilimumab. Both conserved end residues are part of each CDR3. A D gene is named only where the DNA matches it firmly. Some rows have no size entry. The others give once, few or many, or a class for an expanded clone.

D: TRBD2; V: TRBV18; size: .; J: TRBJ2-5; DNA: TGTGCCAGCTCACCCCGGACTAGTATGGGAGAGACCCAGTACTTC; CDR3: CASSPRTSMGETQYF
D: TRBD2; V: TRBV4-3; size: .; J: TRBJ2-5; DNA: TGCGCCAGCAGCCAAGGGAGAGTCGGAGGCGGGGGGGCCTTATTGGAGACCCAGTACTTC; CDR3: CASSQGRVGGGGALLETQYF
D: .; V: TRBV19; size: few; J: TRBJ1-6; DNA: TGTGCCAGTAGTGGCACAATAGCTAATTCACCCCTCCACTTT; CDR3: CASSGTIANSPLHF
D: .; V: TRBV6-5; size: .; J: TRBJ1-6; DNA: TGTGCCAGCAGTTACGAGCGGGACCCAAATTCACCCCTCCACTTT; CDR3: CASSYERDPNSPLHF
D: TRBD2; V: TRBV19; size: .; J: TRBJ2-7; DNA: TGTGCCAGTAAGGGAGACGGCGGGAGGTACGGCGAGCAGTACTTC; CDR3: CASKGDGGRYGEQYF
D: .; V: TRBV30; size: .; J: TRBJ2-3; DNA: TGTGCCTGGGGTGGACCTCAAAATACGCAGTATTTT; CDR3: CAWGGPQNTQYF
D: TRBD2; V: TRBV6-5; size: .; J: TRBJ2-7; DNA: TGTGCCAGCAGTGGCCTAGCGGGGGTTGATGAGCAGTACTTC; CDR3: CASSGLAGVDEQYF
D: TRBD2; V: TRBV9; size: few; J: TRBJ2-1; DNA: TGTGCCAGCAGCGTAGGGACTAGCGGGAGAATAGGCTCCTACAATGAGCAGTTCTTC; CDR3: CASSVGTSGRIGSYNEQFF
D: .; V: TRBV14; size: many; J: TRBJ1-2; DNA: TGTGCCAGCAGCCAAGCCCGGGATGGCTACACCTTC; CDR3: CASSQARDGYTF
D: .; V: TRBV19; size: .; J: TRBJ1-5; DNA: TGTGCCAGTAGACTAGGACAGCCGAATCAGCCCCAGCATTTT; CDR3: CASRLGQPNQPQHF
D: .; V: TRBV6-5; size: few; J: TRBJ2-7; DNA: TGTGCCAGCAGTTACTCAACGGGGCCGAGCTACGAGCAGTACTTC; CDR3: CASSYSTGPSYEQYF
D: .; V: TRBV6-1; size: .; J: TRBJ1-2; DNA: TGTGCCAGCAGTGAAGCGGGGGCCCGAACCAACTATGGCTACACCTTC; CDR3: CASSEAGARTNYGYTF
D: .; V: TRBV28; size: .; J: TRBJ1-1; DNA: TGTGCCAGCACCCTGACAGGGAACACTGAAGCTTTCTTT; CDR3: CASTLTGNTEAFF
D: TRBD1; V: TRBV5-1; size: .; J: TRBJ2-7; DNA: TGCGCCAGCAGCTCGGGACAGGGGTGGAACGAGCAGTACTTC; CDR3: CASSSGQGWNEQYF
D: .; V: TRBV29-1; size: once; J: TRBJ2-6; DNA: TGCAGCGTTAAAATGCAGCCTGGGGCCAACGTCCTGACTTTC; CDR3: CSVKMQPGANVLTF
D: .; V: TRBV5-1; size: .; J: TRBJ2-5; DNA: TGCGCCAGCAGCATTTCGGAGACCCAGTACTTC; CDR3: CASSISETQYF
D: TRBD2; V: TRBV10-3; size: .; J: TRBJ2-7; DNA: TGTGCCACCCTCCCCGGGACTAGCTCCTACGAGCAGTACTTC; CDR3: CATLPGTSSYEQYF
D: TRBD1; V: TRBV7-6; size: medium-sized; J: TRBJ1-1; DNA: TGTGCCAGCAGCGCAAGCAGGGGGTACACTGAAGCTTTCTTT; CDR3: CASSASRGYTEAFF
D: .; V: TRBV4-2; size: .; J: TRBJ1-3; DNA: TGTGCCAGCAGCCAAGATCTTACTGGGTCCTCTGGAAACACCATATATTTT; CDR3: CASSQDLTGSSGNTIYF
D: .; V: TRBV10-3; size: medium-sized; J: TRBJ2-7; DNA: TGTGCCATCAGTGAAGGTAACCGGGGAGAGCAGTACTTC; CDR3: CAISEGNRGEQYF
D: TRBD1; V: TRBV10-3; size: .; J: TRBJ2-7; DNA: TGTGCCATCAGTGACCCTGGACAGGGGTACGAGCAGTACTTC; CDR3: CAISDPGQGYEQYF
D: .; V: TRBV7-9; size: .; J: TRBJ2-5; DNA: TGTGCCAGCAGCTTATTCACCTATGGGGGGCGCCGAGAGACCCAGTACTTC; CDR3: CASSLFTYGGRRETQYF
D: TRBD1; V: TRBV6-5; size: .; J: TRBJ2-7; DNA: TGTGCCAGCAGTTACACAGGGGGCAACTCCTACGAGCAGTACTTC; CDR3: CASSYTGGNSYEQYF
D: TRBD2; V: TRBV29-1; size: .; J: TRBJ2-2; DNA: TGCAGCGCCCGGGAGGCTATCACCGGGGAGCTGTTTTTT; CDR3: CSAREAITGELFF
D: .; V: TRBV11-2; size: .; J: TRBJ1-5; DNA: TGTGCCAGCAGCTTAGTTTTTGGACAGCCCCAGCATTTT; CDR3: CASSLVFGQPQHF
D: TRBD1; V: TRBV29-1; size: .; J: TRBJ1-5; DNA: TGCAGCGTTCGGACAGGGATGAATCAGCCCCAGCATTTT; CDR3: CSVRTGMNQPQHF
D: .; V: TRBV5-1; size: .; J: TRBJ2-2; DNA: TGCGCCAGCGGCAGGGGTTCGAACACCGGGGAGCTGTTTTTT; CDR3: CASGRGSNTGELFF
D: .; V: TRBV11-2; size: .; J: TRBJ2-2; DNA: TGTGCCAGCAGCGCTTTGAGGGTCGGGGAGCTGTTTTTT; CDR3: CASSALRVGELFF
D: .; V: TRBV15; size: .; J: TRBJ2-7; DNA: TGTGCCACCAGCAGCCGGGACACCTCCTACGAGCAGTACTTC; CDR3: CATSSRDTSYEQYF
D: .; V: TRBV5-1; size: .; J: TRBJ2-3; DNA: TGCGCCAGCAGCCCTGATCGGGCTGGGGCCCTCACAGATACGCAGTATTTT; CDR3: CASSPDRAGALTDTQYF
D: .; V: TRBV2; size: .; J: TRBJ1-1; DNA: TGTGCCAGCAGTGAACAGGGAGGAACTGAAGCTTTCTTT; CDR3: CASSEQGGTEAFF
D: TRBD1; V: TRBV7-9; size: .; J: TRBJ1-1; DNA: TGTGCCAGCAGCTCCGGGGACAGGGCGAACACTGAAGCTTTCTTT; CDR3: CASSSGDRANTEAFF
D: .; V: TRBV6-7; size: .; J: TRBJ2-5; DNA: TGTGCCAGCGCAGGGATAGAGACCCAGTACTTC; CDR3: CASAGIETQYF
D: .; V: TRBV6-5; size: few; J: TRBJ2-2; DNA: TGTGCCAGCAGTTACTCCCGGGGGCGCGTCACCGGGGAGCTGTTTTTT; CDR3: CASSYSRGRVTGELFF
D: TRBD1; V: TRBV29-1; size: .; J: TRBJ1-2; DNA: TGCAGCGTCCCGACAGGGAACTATGGCTACACCTTC; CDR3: CSVPTGNYGYTF
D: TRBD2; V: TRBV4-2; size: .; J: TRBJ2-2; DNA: TGTGCCAGCAGCGACACTAGCGGGGGGGCGTTTACCGGGGAGCTGTTTTTT; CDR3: CASSDTSGGAFTGELFF
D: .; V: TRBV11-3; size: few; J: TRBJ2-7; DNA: TGTGCCAGCAGGCGCAGGGATACCTACGAGCAGTACTTC; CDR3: CASRRRDTYEQYF
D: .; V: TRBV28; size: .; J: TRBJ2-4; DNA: TGTGCCAGCAGGCACCCAAGTATTTCCAAAAACATTCAGTACTTC; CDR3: CASRHPSISKNIQYF
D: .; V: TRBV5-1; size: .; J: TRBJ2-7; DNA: TGCGCCAGCAGTTTACGGGGGTCCTACGAGCAGTACTTC; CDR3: CASSLRGSYEQYF
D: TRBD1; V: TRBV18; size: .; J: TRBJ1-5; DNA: TGTGCCAGCTCACCCGCCCGGGACAGCTACAATCAGCCCCAGCATTTT; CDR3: CASSPARDSYNQPQHF
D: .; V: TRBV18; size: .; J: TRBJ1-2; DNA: TGTGCCAGCTCAACAGAGAACCGGGATGGCTACACCTTC; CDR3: CASSTENRDGYTF
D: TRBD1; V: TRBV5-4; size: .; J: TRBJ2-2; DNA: TGTGCCAGCACCAAGGGGGCTAGTCAGAACACCGGGGAGCTGTTTTTT; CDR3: CASTKGASQNTGELFF
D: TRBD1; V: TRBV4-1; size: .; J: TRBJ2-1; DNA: TGCGCCAGCAGCCAAGATCTGACAGGGGGAATGGGCGATGAGCAGTTCTTC; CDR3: CASSQDLTGGMGDEQFF